This T cell receptor (beta chain) was observed in a study of identical twins. Using its own MiXCR run on the 5' RACE reads, TCRdb lists one record per CDR3 protein. The sample carries around 340,000 distinct CDR3 sequences, 12% recorded once. About this clonotype: The antigen is undetermined.

Whole-study findings and limits: Insertion counts were lower in abundant cord blood beta clonotypes, a trend that memory repertoires did not show. Sequences that were beta out-of-frame showed weaker excess twin sharing. Within twin pairs, the out-of-frame alpha sequences they shared showed excess low generation probability.

The same data also contributed to another study, on yellow fever vaccine responses in identical twins. That investigation notes: Each twin's T cell response to the vaccine was reported to look partly convergent and partly personalized.

The sample taken for sequencing was CD8+ T cells sorted from blood. The receptor was derived from a young woman in good health.

This CDR3 is CSAYGQGVRENEKLFF. CDR3 sequence (DNA): TGCAGTGCTTACGGACAGGGCGTGAGGGAGAATGAAAAACTGTTTTTT. This chain uses TRBV20-1 with TRBJ1-4, with 8 positions matching TRBD1. This CDR3 has 16 amino acids. V dropped 5 bases and J dropped 5; count of bases not matched to a gene: 13. The germline CDR1 and CDR2 sequences are DFQATT and SNEGSKA (reference sequence).